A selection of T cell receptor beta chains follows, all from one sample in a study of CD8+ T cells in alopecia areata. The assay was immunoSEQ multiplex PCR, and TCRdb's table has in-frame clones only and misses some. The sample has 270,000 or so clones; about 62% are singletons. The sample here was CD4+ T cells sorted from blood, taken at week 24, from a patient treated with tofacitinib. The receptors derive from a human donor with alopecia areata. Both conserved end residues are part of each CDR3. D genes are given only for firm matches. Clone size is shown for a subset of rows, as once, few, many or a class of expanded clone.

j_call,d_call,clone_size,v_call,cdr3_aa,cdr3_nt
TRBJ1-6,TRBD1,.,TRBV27,CASSRDRGYNSPLHF,TGTGCCAGCAGTCGGGACAGGGGTTATAATTCACCCCTCCACTTT
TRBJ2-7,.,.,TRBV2,CASSENRAYEQYF,TGTGCCAGCAGTGAGAATAGGGCGTACGAGCAGTACTTC
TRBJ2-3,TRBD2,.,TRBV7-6,CASSLASGGVNTQYF,TGTGCCAGCAGCTTAGCTAGCGGGGGGGTCAATACGCAGTATTTT
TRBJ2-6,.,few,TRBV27,CATSGGQRTGANVLTF,TGTGCCACCTCTGGAGGACAGCGGACTGGGGCCAACGTCCTGACTTTC
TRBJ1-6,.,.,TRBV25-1,CASSYRDTYNSPLHF,TGTGCCAGCAGTTACCGGGACACCTATAATTCACCCCTCCACTTT
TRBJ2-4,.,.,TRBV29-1,CSVAPPPGVF,TGCAGCGTTGCTCCCCCCCCCGGGGTCTTC
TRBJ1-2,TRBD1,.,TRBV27,CASSYRQGQYGYTF,TGTGCCAGCAGTTATCGACAGGGACAGTATGGCTACACCTTC
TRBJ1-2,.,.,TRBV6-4,CASSQSGNNYGYTF,TGTGCCAGCAGCCAATCGGGGAACAACTATGGCTACACCTTC
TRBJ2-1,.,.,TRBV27,CASSSRGGNEQFF,TGTGCCAGCAGTAGCAGGGGAGGCAATGAGCAGTTCTTC
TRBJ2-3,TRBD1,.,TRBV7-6,CASSRGQSTDTQYF,TGTGCCAGCAGCCGGGGACAGAGCACAGATACGCAGTATTTT
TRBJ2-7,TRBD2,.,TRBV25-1,CAAAAAGGYEQYF,TGTGCCGCGGCAGCAGCGGGGGGGTACGAGCAGTACTTC
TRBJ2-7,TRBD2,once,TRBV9,CASSVGLAGGLYEQYF,TGTGCCAGCAGCGTAGGACTAGCGGGGGGGCTCTACGAGCAGTACTTC
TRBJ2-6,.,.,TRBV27,CASSGGLSSVLTF,TGTGCCAGCAGTGGGGGGCTTTCCTCCGTCCTGACTTTC
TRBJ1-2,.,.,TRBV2,CASSPGQDYGYTF,TGTGCCAGCAGTCCCGGGCAGGACTATGGCTACACCTTC
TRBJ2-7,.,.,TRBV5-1,CASSLRRVPAYEQYF,TGCGCCAGCAGCTTGAGACGGGTCCCAGCCTACGAGCAGTACTTC
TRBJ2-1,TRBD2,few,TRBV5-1,CASSLTSGGSHNEQFF,TGCGCCAGCAGCTTGACTAGCGGGGGGTCCCACAATGAGCAGTTCTTC
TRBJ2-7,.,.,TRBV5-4,CASRSDPKDGYEQYF,TGTGCCAGCAGGTCCGACCCAAAAGACGGATACGAGCAGTACTTC
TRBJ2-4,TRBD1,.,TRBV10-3,CAIYPGQGGIQYF,TGTGCCATCTATCCCGGACAGGGTGGCATTCAGTACTTC
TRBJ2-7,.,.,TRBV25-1,CASSESPGLEGVDEQYF,TGTGCCAGCAGTGAATCCCCGGGGCTCGAGGGGGTTGACGAGCAGTACTTC
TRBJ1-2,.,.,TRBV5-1,CASSLRGGGSYGYTF,TGCGCCAGCAGTCTCCGGGGAGGCGGGAGCTATGGCTACACCTTC
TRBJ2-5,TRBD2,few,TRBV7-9,CASSRFLLTGGPETQYF,TGTGCCAGCAGCCGTTTTCTACTAACGGGGGGGCCGGAGACCCAGTACTTC
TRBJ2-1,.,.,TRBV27,CASRFVGGDEQFF,TGTGCCAGCCGATTCGTCGGGGGCGATGAGCAGTTCTTC
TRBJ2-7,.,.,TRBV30,CAWSVMYGQGLTYEQYF,TGTGCCTGGAGTGTAATGTACGGTCAGGGGCTGACCTACGAGCAGTACTTC
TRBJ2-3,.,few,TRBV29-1,CSVATGQANTQYF,TGCAGCGTTGCCACGGGGCAAGCGAATACGCAGTATTTT
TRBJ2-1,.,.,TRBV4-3,CASSQDFGTEQFF,TGCGCCAGCAGCCAAGATTTCGGGACTGAGCAGTTCTTC
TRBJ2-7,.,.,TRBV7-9,CASSPGPGSYEQYF,TGTGCCAGCAGCCCGGGACCGGGATCCTACGAGCAGTACTTC
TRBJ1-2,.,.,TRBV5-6,CASSLPGSGYTF,TGTGCCAGCAGCTTGCCAGGGAGCGGCTACACCTTC
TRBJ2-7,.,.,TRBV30,CAWTQGYEQYF,TGTGCCTGGACGCAGGGTTACGAGCAGTACTTC
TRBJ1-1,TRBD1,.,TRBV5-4,CASSAATGGTEAFF,TGTGCCAGCAGCGCAGCGACAGGGGGCACTGAAGCTTTCTTT
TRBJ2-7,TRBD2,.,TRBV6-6,CALGGQGGDQEYF,TGTGCCTTGGGAGGCCAGGGAGGGGATCAGGAGTACTTC
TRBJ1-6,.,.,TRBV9,CASSVDGASDSPLHF,TGTGCCAGCAGCGTAGACGGGGCGTCGGATTCACCCCTCCACTTT
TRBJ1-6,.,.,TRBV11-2,CASNITQIFLGSPLHF,TGTGCCAGCAACATTACCCAAATATTTCTCGGCTCACCCCTCCACTTT
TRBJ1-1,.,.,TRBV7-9,CASSYSGTATEAFF,TGTGCCAGCAGCTACTCCGGGACGGCGACTGAAGCTTTCTTT
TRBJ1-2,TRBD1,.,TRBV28,CASSSTGPGPQWWGYTF,TGTGCCAGCAGTTCGACAGGGCCAGGACCCCAATGGTGGGGCTACACCTTC
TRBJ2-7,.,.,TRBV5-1,CASSLGQSSYEQYF,TGCGCCAGCAGCTTGGGACAGAGCTCCTACGAGCAGTACTTC
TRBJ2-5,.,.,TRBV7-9,CASSLTRLIKETQYF,TGTGCCAGCAGCTTAACTAGGCTGATTAAAGAGACCCAGTACTTC
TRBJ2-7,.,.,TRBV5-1,CASSLGQGIPEQYF,TGCGCCAGCAGCTTGGGGCAGGGGATCCCCGAGCAGTACTTC
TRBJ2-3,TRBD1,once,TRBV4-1,CASSQDWAGGLTDTQYF,TGCGCCAGCAGCCAAGATTGGGCAGGGGGCTTGACAGATACGCAGTATTTT
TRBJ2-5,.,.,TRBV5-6,CASQQTVQETQYF,TGTGCCAGCCAGCAGACAGTCCAAGAGACCCAGTACTTC
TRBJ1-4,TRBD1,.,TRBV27,CASSLTRTGVTEKLFF,TGTGCCAGCAGTCTCACAAGGACAGGGGTTACGGAAAAACTGTTTTTT
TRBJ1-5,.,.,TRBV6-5,CASSYYRSGQPQHF,TGTGCCAGCAGTTATTACAGGAGTGGTCAGCCCCAGCATTTT
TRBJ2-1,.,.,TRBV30,CAWSAGIVRNEQFF,TGTGCCTGGAGTGCGGGTATAGTTCGCAATGAGCAGTTCTTC
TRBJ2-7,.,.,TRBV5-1,CASSLEGRQGKTRIF,TGCGCCAGCAGCTTGGAGGGGAGACAGGGAAAGACTAGAATCTTC
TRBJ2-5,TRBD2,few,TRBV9,CASSPGLVGETQYF,TGTGCCAGCAGCCCCGGACTAGTAGGGGAGACCCAGTACTTC
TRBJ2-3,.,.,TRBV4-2,CASRRLPGPKRPDTQYF,TGTGCCAGCAGACGTCTACCGGGACCAAAAAGGCCAGATACGCAGTATTTT
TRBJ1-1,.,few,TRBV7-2,CASSVNTEAFF,TGTGCCAGCAGCGTGAACACTGAAGCTTTCTTT
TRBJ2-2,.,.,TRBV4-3,CASSQQPGSNTGELFF,TGCGCCAGCAGCCAACAGCCGGGATCGAACACCGGGGAGCTGTTTTTT
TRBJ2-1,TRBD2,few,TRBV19,CASGPSGTQFF,TGTGCCAGTGGGCCTAGCGGGACACAGTTCTTC
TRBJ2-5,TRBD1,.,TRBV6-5,CASSTLMGQLAQYF,TGTGCCAGCAGCACCCTGATGGGACAGCTGGCCCAGTACTTC
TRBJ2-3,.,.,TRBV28,CASKGGLNTDTQYF,TGTGCCAGCAAAGGGGGGCTGAACACAGATACGCAGTATTTT
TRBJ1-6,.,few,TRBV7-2,CASSSQGVGNSPLHF,TGTGCCAGCAGCTCGCAGGGAGTGGGCAATTCACCCCTCCACTTT
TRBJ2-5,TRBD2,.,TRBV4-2,CASSRDGLAGGETQYF,TGTGCCAGCAGCCGCGACGGACTAGCGGGTGGGGAGACCCAGTACTTC
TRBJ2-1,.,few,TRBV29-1,CSVEAQAYNEQFF,TGCAGCGTTGAAGCACAGGCATACAATGAGCAGTTCTTC
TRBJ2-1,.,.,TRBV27,CASSSPGLGGNEQFF,TGTGCCAGCAGTTCCCCCGGACTAGGGGGCAATGAGCAGTTCTTC
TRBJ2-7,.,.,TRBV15,CATSRVEGNSYEQYF,TGTGCCACCAGCAGAGTCGAGGGGAACTCCTACGAGCAGTACTTC
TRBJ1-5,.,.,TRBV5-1,CASSLDPQGRSNQPQHF,TGCGCCAGCAGCTTGGACCCTCAAGGCCGTAGCAATCAGCCCCAGCATTTT
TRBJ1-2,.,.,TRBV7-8,CASSLAHRGRGYTF,TGTGCCAGCAGCTTAGCGCATAGGGGTCGGGGCTACACCTTC
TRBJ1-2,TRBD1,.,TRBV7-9,CASSYGTVQNYGYTF,TGTGCCAGCAGCTACGGGACAGTGCAAAACTATGGCTACACCTTC